Following are 17 T cell receptor beta chains from one sample sequenced in a study of CD8 T cells in ankylosing spondylitis. TCRdb reanalysed the 5' RACE reads using MiXCR and keeps one entry per CDR3 protein. The sample includes under 300,000 distinct CDR3 sequences, over 8.5% of them seen just once. The sequenced sample consisted of blood, either unsorted or a sorted T cell fraction (not recorded which). These TCRs come from a male donor with ankylosing spondylitis or in good health (not recorded which).

The genes are TRBV12-3 or TRBV12-4 and TRBJ2-6; 8 nucleotides align to TRBD1. The length of the CDR3 is 17 residues. The V segment lost 8 bases and the J segment 4 bases; nucleotides outside the gene matches: 13. The CDR3 here is CASGPRQGAQGANVLTF. In DNA, the CDR3 is TGTGCCAGCGGACCGAGGCAGGGGGCGCAGGGGGCCAACGTCCTGACTTTC.

This clonotype was seen at least ten times. The J gene is TRBJ1-2, the V gene TRBV5-1, with D unresolved. This CDR3 comprises 14 residues. CDR1 and CDR2 from the germline V gene are SGHRS and YFSETQ. The V and J ends lost 4 bases and 4 bases respectively, with 14 bases between them. For the CDR3, the DNA is TGCGCCAGCAGCACGGTCGGGTCCGTCTATGGCTACACCTTC. Its protein is CASSTVGSVYGYTF.

In its sample, this clonotype was seen a few times. The chain recombines TRBV7-6 with TRBJ2-1; D not certain. Trimming took 4 bases from V and 8 from J, leaving 12 bases between them. Germline V CDR1 and CDR2: SGHVS, FNYEAQ. The CDR3 is 13 amino acids. The DNA of the CDR3 is TGTGCCAGCAGCTCCCCTGGTGGGGATGAGCAGTTCTTC. This codes for CASSSPGGDEQFF.

This clonotype was seen at least ten times. This rearrangement joins TRBV28 to TRBJ2-1; weak D call: TRBD1 (6 bases). Germline V gives CDR1 MDHEN, CDR2 SYDVKM. The CDR3 runs 13 residues. V was trimmed by 5 bases and J by 10 bases, leaving 15 bases between them. This CDR3 is CASSDTGLYEQFF. The CDR3, as DNA: TGTGCCAGCAGTGATACAGGGTTGTACGAGCAGTTCTTC.

In its sample, this clonotype was seen many times. The chain combines TRBV3-1 with TRBJ1-6, with 8 bases that match TRBD1. Per germline, CDR1 LGHDT and CDR2 YNNKEL (reference sequence). The CDR3 sequence is 15 residues long. V was clipped by 4 bases and J by 10 bases; unmatched bases: 9. For the CDR3, the DNA is TGTGCCAGCAGCCCTCAGGACAGGGATGTGTCACCCCTCCACTTT. It yields the protein CASSPQDRDVSPLHF.

This clonotype was recorded many times. J is TRBJ2-7 and V is TRBV4-1; D may correspond to TRBD1 or TRBD2 (6 bases each). Germline V gives CDR1 MGHRA, CDR2 YSYEKL. The length of the CDR3 is 15 residues. Trimming took off 2 bases at V and 5 bases at J, with 16 bases between the two ends. CDR3 sequence reads: CASSQRRGGPDEQYF. The CDR3 DNA reads as TGCGCCAGCAGCCAAAGGCGTGGGGGGCCGGACGAGCAGTACTTC.

The rearrangement links TRBV4-1 to TRBJ2-7; 10 nucleotides line up with TRBD1. This CDR3 has 16 amino acids. Trimming cost V 4 bases and J 6 bases; bases outside gene matches: 12. Germline V lookup: CDR1 MGHRA, CDR2 YSYEKL. CDR3 in amino acids: CASSPLPGQGLFEQYF. The CDR3 region has the DNA TGCGCCAGCAGCCCCTTGCCGGGACAGGGGTTATTCGAGCAGTACTTC.

There are many counts of this clonotype. CDR3 in amino acids: CASSQDSERGVGYEQYF. In DNA, the CDR3 is TGTGCCAGCAGCCAAGATTCGGAACGTGGGGTTGGTTACGAGCAGTACTTC. V and J are TRBV4-2 and TRBJ2-7; D unresolved. The CDR3 runs to 17 residues. V gave up 0 bases and J gave up 4 bases, with 19 bases separating them. The germline CDR1 and CDR2 sequences are LGHNA and YNFKEQ.

This clonotype has at least ten counts. The chain carries TRBV3-1 and TRBJ2-2, with 9 positions matching TRBD1. Germline trimming cut 5 bases from V and 2 bases from J; bases unmatched to any gene: 15. The germline V gene has CDR1 LGHDT and CDR2 YNNKEL (reference sequence). This CDR3 is built from 19 residues. This CDR3 reads CASSSLQGADSFNTGELFF. The DNA of the CDR3 is TGTGCCAGCAGCTCGCTACAGGGGGCTGACTCCTTTAACACCGGGGAGCTGTTTTTT.

The table lists this clonotype with a few counts. CDR3 nucleotides: TGTGCCAGTAGACGTGGGGTGTCCACCGGGGAGCTGTTTTTT. It encodes CASRRGVSTGELFF. The genes are TRBV19 and TRBJ2-2; D ambiguous. The CDR3 extends over 14 amino acids. Germline V gene data show CDR1 as LNHDA and CDR2 as SQIVND (reference sequence). The V and J ends lost 6 bases and 4 bases respectively, with 12 bases between them.

This clonotype was counted between two and nine times. The V call is TRBV6-1, the J call TRBJ2-3; 9 bases are a match to TRBD1. The CDR3 is made up of 17 amino acids. With V trimmed by 6 bases and J by 5 bases, 15 bases remained unmatched. CDR1 is MNHNS, CDR2 SASEGT, per germline. CDR3 sequence (DNA): TGTGCCAGCAGGAGAACCGGGACAGGGAAAGGTTTAGATACGCAGTATTTT. This gives the protein CASRRTGTGKGLDTQYF.

The chain joins TRBV5-1 to TRBJ1-1; TRBD1 agrees at 8 bases. V lost 4 bases to trimming and J lost 5 bases; unmatched junction nucleotides: 7. The CDR3 is 14 residues long. The germline V gene has CDR1 SGHRS and CDR2 YFSETQ. CDR3 sequence reads: CASSLHRGSTEAFF. The CDR3 DNA reads as TGCGCCAGCAGCCTTCACAGGGGGTCTACTGAAGCTTTCTTT.

This clonotype was seen repeatedly, ten times or more. The V gene is TRBV27, the J gene TRBJ2-7; tentatively, D is TRBD1 (5 bases). CDR1 is MNHEY, CDR2 SMNVEV, per germline (reference sequence). CDR3 size: 15 residues. The V end lost 0 bases, the J end lost 3 bases, and 12 bases lay between the germline ends. This CDR3 is CASSLSPDSLYEQYF. DNA of the CDR3: TGTGCCAGCAGTTTATCTCCCGACAGCCTCTACGAGCAGTACTTC.

The chain carries TRBV4-1 and TRBJ2-3; TRBD2 matches 11 bases. V lost 0 bases and J lost 4; bases outside the gene matches: 6. Germline CDR1 reads MGHRA; CDR2 reads YSYEKL. CDR3 length: 17 amino acids. CDR3 nucleotides: TGCGCCAGCAGCCAAGACAGTAGCGGGGGGGCCCCAGATACGCAGTATTTT. It encodes CASSQDSSGGAPDTQYF.

This clonotype occurred many times. The chain is built from TRBV12-3 or TRBV12-4 and TRBJ1-5; D gene unclear. This CDR3 has 14 amino acids. With 6 bases removed from V and 7 bases from J, the gap between germline ends came to 16 bases. CDR3 sequence reads: CASSRSSTRQPQHF. DNA of the CDR3: TGTGCCAGCAGCCGCTCCTCGACGAGACAGCCCCAGCATTTT.

This clonotype was seen ten or more times. A junction end diverges from the germline sequence, so it may reflect a read error. This chain's CDR3 is CASNLVENTGELFF. The CDR3, as DNA: TGCGCCAGCAACTTGGTAGAGAACACCGGGGAGCTGTTTTTT. The chain is built from TRBV5-1 and TRBJ2-2, with unresolved D. The CDR3 extends over 14 amino acids. Per the germline V gene, CDR1 is SGHRS and CDR2 is YFSETQ.

This clonotype was counted between two and nine times. This chain links TRBV21-1 with TRBJ1-5; TRBD1 was called by the table and not checked on the DNA. TRBV21-1 is designated a pseudogene. This CDR3 comprises 15 residues. The CDR3 DNA reads TGTGCCAGCAGCAACGGCCCGGTGGGGAATCAGCCCCAGCATTTT. The encoded protein is CASSNGPVGNQPQHF.